What follows are 10 T cell receptor beta chains derived from one specimen sequenced in a study of shared clonotypes between healthy human individuals. The method was immunoSEQ multiplex PCR; TCRdb's version includes in-frame clones alone and lacks a portion of them. The sample records about 2.2 million clones, 93% being singletons. CD45RO-negative cells were positively selected for CCR7, leaving out terminally differentiated effector memory CD45RA+ cells. The source material was naive CD8+ T cells from PBMCs. Receptors originate from a man aged 18-30 years in good health. Some clones in this sample may be carry-over from other donors' samples.

V is TRBV7-9 and J is TRBJ1-2, with a tentative D call TRBD1 (5 bases). The CDR3 length is 15 residues. The V gene lost 3 bases and the J gene lost 5 bases, with 16 bases spanning the gap. Germline V lookup: CDR1 SEHNR, CDR2 FQNEAQ (reference sequence). The CDR3 spells CASSFPNPREYGYTF. In DNA, the CDR3 is TGTGCCAGCAGCTTCCCAAATCCCAGGGAGTATGGCTACACCTTC. Supplemented by reference TRBV7-9 and TRBJ1-2, the full variable domain reads DTGVSQNPRHKITKRGQNVTFRCDPISEHNRLYWYRQTLGQGPEFLTYFQNEAQLEKSRLLSDRFSAERPKGSFSTLEIQRTEQGDSAMYLCASSFPNPREYGYTFGSGTRLTVV.

The CDR3 here is CASSQDWALSGANVLTF. In DNA form, the CDR3 reads TGCGCCAGCAGCCAAGACTGGGCGCTCTCTGGGGCCAACGTCCTGACTTTC. This sequence joins TRBV4-3 and TRBJ2-6; D unclear. The V and J ends lost 0 bases and 0 bases respectively, with 9 bases between them. The CDR3 extends over 17 amino acids. Germline CDR1 is LGHNA and CDR2 is YSLEER.

A word on this clone: This specimen includes other DNA sequences encoding the same CDR3. This chain links TRBV28 with TRBJ2-7, with a tentative D call TRBD2 (5 bases). This CDR3 contains 13 residues. Trimming took 8 bases from V and 2 from J, leaving 13 bases between them. In germline, CDR1 is MDHEN, CDR2 SYDVKM. CDR3 sequence reads: CASRLRGTYEQYF. For the CDR3, the DNA is TGTGCCAGCCGTCTTCGGGGTACCTACGAGCAGTACTTC.

The genes are TRBV15 and TRBJ2-7, with TRBD2 identical over 8 bases. Germline CDR1 is LNHNV and CDR2 is YYDKDF (reference sequence). The CDR3 totals 15 residues. With V trimmed by 5 bases and J by 2 bases, 8 bases remained unmatched. CDR3 DNA sequence: TGTGCCACCAGCCTCGGGGGGGGGCCTACCTACGAGCAGTACTTC. This codes for CATSLGGGPTYEQYF.

This clone was seen only once. This rearrangement joins TRBV9 to TRBJ2-7, with 8 bases aligning to TRBD1. CDR1 and CDR2 (germline): SGDLS, YYNGEE. This CDR3 is 16 amino acids long. The J segment lost 2 bases and the V segment lost 4 bases, leaving 11 bases of the junction unmatched. In DNA, the CDR3 is TGTGCCAGCAGCCTCACCACAGACAGGGGCCCCTACGAGCAGTACTTC. Translating gives CASSLTTDRGPYEQYF.

As to this clone: The identical CDR3 is also encoded by other nucleotide sequences in the sample. J is TRBJ1-1 and V is TRBV29-1; a weak D match, TRBD1 (5 bases). The CDR3 consists of 12 residues. Germline V lookup: CDR1 SQVTM, CDR2 ANQGSEA. V lost 5 bases to trimming and J lost 1 base, with 8 bases between them. CDR3 region: CSVYQGNTEAFF. The CDR3 DNA reads TGCAGCGTTTATCAGGGGAACACTGAAGCTTTCTTT.

Remarks on this clone: This CDR3 is also generated by other DNA sequences in the sample. The chain recombines TRBV7-9 with TRBJ2-3; D ambiguous. V lost 3 bases, J lost 2 bases, and 9 bases lay in between. The CDR3 is 14 residues long. Germline V lookup: CDR1 SEHNR, CDR2 FQNEAQ (reference sequence). CDR3 DNA sequence: TGTGCCAGCAGCTTTTCAGCTGTCACAGATACGCAGTATTTT. Its translation: CASSFSAVTDTQYF. Looking up the rest from reference TRBV7-9 and TRBJ2-3 gives the full variable domain: DTGVSQNPRHKITKRGQNVTFRCDPISEHNRLYWYRQTLGQGPEFLTYFQNEAQLEKSRLLSDRFSAERPKGSFSTLEIQRTEQGDSAMYLCASSFSAVTDTQYFGPGTRLTVL.

The chain has TRBV6-5 and TRBJ1-4; D is uncertain. Trimming shortened V by 7 bases and J by 8 bases, and 8 bases separated the two germline ends. CDR1 and CDR2 from the germline V gene are MNHEY and SVGAGI. The CDR3 spans 11 residues. The CDR3 is CASTTGEKLFF. The CDR3 bases are TGTGCCAGCACGACGGGGGAAAAACTGTTTTTT.

The chain has TRBV27 and TRBJ2-7, with a possible D match to TRBD2 (5 bases). Trimming took off 2 bases at V and 4 bases at J, with 15 bases between the two ends. Germline CDR1 and CDR2: MNHEY and SMNVEV (reference sequence). The CDR3 is 15 residues long. CDR3 nucleotides: TGTGCCAGCAGTTTAAGAGGACTCTCCCTATACGAGCAGTACTTC. As protein: CASSLRGLSLYEQYF.

Concerning this clone itself: Distinct nucleotide sequences in the sample also encode this CDR3. This chain joins TRBV28 and TRBJ1-5; TRBD1 matches at 9 bases. The CDR3 runs 15 residues. Germline V lookup: CDR1 MDHEN, CDR2 SYDVKM. J gave up 3 bases and V 2 bases, and 2 bases lay outside the gene matches. The CDR3 reads CASSLGTGNNQPQHF. CDR3 DNA sequence: TGTGCCAGCAGTTTAGGGACAGGGAACAATCAGCCCCAGCATTTT.